The 19 T cell receptor beta chains given below trace back to one sample, sequenced in a study of spatial heterogeneity in lung cancer. One entry per CDR3 protein results from TCRdb running MiXCR on the 5' RACE reads. The repertoire holds some 15,000 distinct CDR3 sequences, over 6.5% seen once, with about a third in the top ten. The sample's time point: sample taken at primary tumor resection. Frozen PBMC, nontumor lung or tumor provided whole RNA, which was sequenced unsorted. Sequencing used PBMCs, obtained at surgery. The receptors stem from a female donor with early-stage non-small cell lung cancer.

This clonotype was seen at least ten times. V and J are TRBV28 and TRBJ1-6; D is uncertain. This CDR3 is built from 13 residues. Trimming pared 7 bases from V and 0 bases from J, leaving 4 bases between. Germline lookup yields CDR1 MDHEN and CDR2 SYDVKM. The CDR3 bases are TGTGCCAGCAAGCGCTCCTATAATTCACCCCTCCACTTT. This encodes CASKRSYNSPLHF.

This clonotype was detected a few times. The V gene is TRBV5-4, the J gene TRBJ2-1, with a tentative D call TRBD2 (6 bases). The germline CDR1 and CDR2 sequences are SGHNT and YYREEE (reference sequence). The V and J ends lost 6 bases and 4 bases respectively, with 14 bases between them. This CDR3 comprises 14 residues. The CDR3 region is CASTEGGGYNEQFF. The CDR3 region has the DNA TGTGCCAGCACCGAGGGTGGGGGGTACAATGAGCAGTTCTTC.

Ten or more counts support this clonotype. The gene calls are TRBV18 and TRBJ2-4; no clear D. The CDR3 has 16 amino acids. Looked up from germline, CDR1 is KGHSH and CDR2 is LQKENI. With 1 base removed from V and 0 bases from J, the gap between germline ends came to 10 bases. CDR3 nucleotides: TGTGCCAGCTCACCACTCCCAGTCCTAGCCAAAAACATTCAGTACTTC. Residues: CASSPLPVLAKNIQYF.

This clonotype showed up many times. This chain joins TRBV5-1 and TRBJ2-3; weak D call: TRBD2 (5 bases). V was cut by 1 base and J by 2 bases, with 14 bases left in between. The CDR3 totals 16 residues. Germline-derived CDR1 and CDR2 are SGHRS and YFSETQ. The CDR3 region has the DNA TGCGCCAGCAGCTTGCTGCGGGCTGACCTCACAGATACGCAGTATTTT. Translating it yields CASSLLRADLTDTQYF.

Ten or more counts support this clonotype. The chain has TRBV30 and TRBJ2-7; no firm D call. The CDR3 totals 11 residues. The germline V gene has CDR1 GTSNPN and CDR2 SVGIG (reference sequence). The V end lost 1 base, the J end lost 3 bases, and 4 bases lay between the germline ends. Here the CDR3 reads CAWSEGYEQYF. The DNA of the CDR3 is TGTGCCTGGAGTGAGGGCTACGAGCAGTACTTC. Together with reference TRBV30 and TRBJ2-7, the CDR3 gives the full variable domain: SQTIHQWPATLVQPVGSPLSLECTVEGTSNPNLYWYRQAAGRGLQLLFYSVGIGQISSEVPQNLSASRPQDRQFILSSKKLLLSDSGFYLCAWSEGYEQYFGPGTRLTVT.

This clonotype was counted many times. The V and J genes are TRBV29-1 and TRBJ1-2; TRBD1 matches 10 bases. This CDR3 is built from 13 residues. Germline trimming cut 5 bases from V and 2 bases from J; bases unmatched to any gene: 2. Germline CDR1 SQVTM, CDR2 ANQGSEA. CDR3 sequence: CSVQGQGNYGYTF. Here the CDR3 DNA reads TGCAGCGTTCAGGGACAGGGGAACTATGGCTACACCTTC.

This clonotype was recorded at least ten times. The J gene is TRBJ1-2, the V gene TRBV11-2, with D possibly being TRBD1 (5 bases). Per the germline V gene, CDR1 is SGHAT and CDR2 is FQNNGV. V was trimmed by 1 base and J by 2 bases, leaving 17 bases between them. The CDR3 totals 17 residues. CDR3 residues: CASSLAGAGRRNYGYTF. CDR3 nucleotide sequence: TGTGCCAGCAGCTTAGCCGGGGCCGGCAGGAGGAACTATGGCTACACCTTC. Combining the CDR3 with reference TRBV11-2 and TRBJ1-2 gives the whole variable domain EAGVAQSPRYKIIEKRQSVAFWCNPISGHATLYWYQQILGQGPKLLIQFQNNGVVDDSQLPKDRFSAERLKGVDSTLKIQPAKLEDSAVYLCASSLAGAGRRNYGYTFGSGTRLTVV.

This clonotype was seen more than once but under ten times. A read error is possible here, since a much larger clone lies one base away. The V call is TRBV29-1, the J call TRBJ2-2; D is undetermined. The V gene lost 2 bases and the J gene lost 7 bases, with 14 bases spanning the gap. CDR1 and CDR2 from the germline V gene are SQVTM and ANQGSEA. The CDR3 consists of 14 residues. CDR3 in DNA: TGCAGCGTTGAAAAGCAGCAGGCCAACGGGGAGCTGTTTTTT. Translated: CSVEKQQANGELFF.

Points on this clonotype: A clone one base away is much larger, so this may be a read error. The genes are TRBV7-2 and TRBJ1-2; D remains unclear. There are 14 residues in the CDR3. Trimming pared 5 bases from V and 4 bases from J, leaving 14 bases between. Germline assignment: CDR1 SGHTA and CDR2 FQGNSA. The CDR3 here is CASSPTRAPYGYTF. The CDR3 DNA reads as TGTGCCAGCAGCCCCACACGGGCCCCCTATGGCTACACCTTC.

This clonotype appeared a few times. The chain combines TRBV4-2 with TRBJ1-3; possibly TRBD1 for D (6 bases). V shed 4 bases and J shed 2 bases, with 12 bases lying between them. CDR1 is LGHNA, CDR2 YNFKEQ, per germline. The CDR3 extends over 15 amino acids. The CDR3 spells CASSLKRDTGNTIYF. CDR3 DNA: TGTGCCAGCAGCCTTAAGCGGGACACTGGAAACACCATATATTTT.

Comment on this clonotype: Its ends do not fully match the called genes, so a read error is possible. The J gene is TRBJ2-1, the V gene TRBV5-1; D is tentatively TRBD1 or TRBD2 (5 bases each). Germline CDR1 SGHRS, CDR2 YFSETQ. The CDR3 loop spans 16 amino acids. DNA of the CDR3: TGCGCCAGCAGCTTGGTATCGGGACCGGGAAACAATGAGCAGTTCTTT. It specifies CASSLVSGPGNNEQFF.

The chain is built from TRBV19 and TRBJ2-1, with 7 bases aligning to TRBD2. The trim removed 1 base at V and 6 bases at J, leaving 3 bases unmatched. Germline V gives CDR1 LNHDA, CDR2 SQIVND (reference sequence). This CDR3 region has 14 residues. The CDR3 region has the DNA TGTGCCAGTAGTATAGCCAGCGGGACCAATGAGCAGTTCTTC. The encoded protein is CASSIASGTNEQFF.

This clonotype was seen ten or more times. The gene calls are TRBV7-9 and TRBJ2-1; the D is unclear. V lost 5 bases, J lost 0 bases, and 8 bases lay in between. The CDR3 extends over 14 amino acids. Germline assignment: CDR1 SEHNR and CDR2 FQNEAQ (reference sequence). In DNA form, the CDR3 reads TGTGCCAGCAGCGTCCCTAGCTCCTACAATGAGCAGTTCTTC. It encodes CASSVPSSYNEQFF.

V and J are TRBV5-5 and TRBJ1-5, with D possibly being TRBD1 (6 bases). V was trimmed by 2 bases and J by 0 bases, leaving 9 bases between them. The V gene's germline CDR1 is SGHKS and CDR2 YYEKEE (reference sequence). The CDR3 is 15 amino acids. CDR3 nucleotide sequence: TGTGCCAGCAGCTTACAGGGAGGTAGCAATCAGCCCCAGCATTTT. Encoded protein: CASSLQGGSNQPQHF. The whole variable domain, remainder taken from reference TRBV5-5 and TRBJ1-5, is DAGVTQSPTHLIKTRGQQVTLRCSPISGHKSVSWYQQVLGQGPQFIFQYYEKEERGRGNFPDRFSARQFPNYSSELNVNALLLGDSALYLCASSLQGGSNQPQHFGDGTRLSIL.

This clonotype was found many times. The CDR3 loop reads CASSKRGGWDEQFF. In nucleotides, the CDR3 is TGTGCCAGCAGTAAGCGCGGCGGATGGGATGAGCAGTTCTTC. This chain joins TRBV12-3 or TRBV12-4 and TRBJ2-1, with D unresolved. This CDR3 region has 14 residues. V lost 5 bases, J lost 8 bases, and 16 bases lay in between.

This clonotype was observed at least ten times. The V call is TRBV27, the J call TRBJ2-1; 7 nucleotides line up with TRBD2. This CDR3 contains 17 residues. J lost 4 bases, V lost 2 bases, and 11 bases had no gene match. From germline, CDR1 is MNHEY and CDR2 SMNVEV (reference sequence). CDR3 nucleotide sequence: TGTGCCAGCAGTTTAAGGTGGGGCGGGGGAAATTACAATGAGCAGTTCTTC. This encodes CASSLRWGGGNYNEQFF.

This clonotype has at least ten counts. The gene calls are TRBV11-2 and TRBJ2-3, with 9 positions matching TRBD1. V shed 11 bases, J shed 4 bases, and the junction held 10 bases outside the gene matches. CDR3 size: 14 residues. CDR1 and CDR2 (germline): SGHAT, FQNNGV. The CDR3 reads CASQVDRGSDTQYF. CDR3 DNA sequence: TGTGCCTCGCAGGTGGACAGGGGATCAGATACGCAGTATTTT.

The genes are TRBV5-6 and TRBJ1-1; 7 bases fit TRBD1. Trimming took 4 bases from V and 4 from J; bases not matched to a gene: 16. Germline V gives CDR1 SGHDT, CDR2 YYEEEE. The CDR3 consists of 17 residues. This chain's CDR3 is CASSGLTGLERSTEAFF. CDR3 DNA: TGTGCCAGCAGCGGACTGACAGGGCTGGAAAGAAGCACTGAAGCTTTCTTT.

This clonotype was detected many times. The chain joins TRBV3-1 to TRBJ2-3; 10 bases match TRBD2. The CDR3 is made up of 17 amino acids. In germline, CDR1 is LGHDT, CDR2 YNNKEL (reference sequence). After removal of 1 base from V and 5 bases from J, the junction contained 9 bases not matched to a gene. This CDR3 reads CASSQASLAGIIDTQYF. CDR3 coding DNA: TGTGCCAGCAGCCAAGCCTCACTAGCGGGAATTATAGATACGCAGTATTTT.